Following are 11 T cell receptor beta chains from one sample sequenced in a study of blood T cell repertoires in COVID-19. Method: immunoSEQ multiplex PCR; TCRdb's copy keeps in-frame clones and lacks some. The sample has 190,000 or so clones, more than 70% seen once. The sample comprised peripheral blood. The receptors shown here come from a woman in her twenties or thirties with acute or convalescent COVID-19.

This chain links TRBV27 with TRBJ2-7; TRBD2 is a possible D gene (5 bases). Germline loops: CDR1 MNHEY, CDR2 SMNVEV (reference sequence). CDR3 size: 15 residues. The V gene lost 5 bases and the J gene lost 3 bases, with 17 bases spanning the gap. The CDR3 sequence is CASSRSSFLNYEQYF. CDR3 in DNA: TGTGCCAGCAGTCGATCTAGCTTTCTTAACTACGAGCAGTACTTC.

This chain joins TRBV2 and TRBJ2-1; 8 bases align to TRBD2. CDR1 SNHLY and CDR2 FYNNEI come from the germline V gene. This CDR3 is 16 amino acids long. The V and J ends lost 9 bases and 9 bases, in that order; junction bases with no gene match: 19. CDR3 in DNA: TGTGCCAGTAGCCGGACTAGCTCTTCGTCTGTTCGTGAGCAGTTCTTC. It is translated as CASSRTSSSSVREQFF. Looking up the rest from reference TRBV2 and TRBJ2-1 gives the full variable domain: EPEVTQTPSHQVTQMGQEVILRCVPISNHLYFYWYRQILGQKVEFLVSFYNNEISEKSEIFDDQFSVERPDGSNFTLKIRSTKLEDSAMYFCASSRTSSSSVREQFFGPGTRLTVL.

The chain joins TRBV18 to TRBJ2-2, with D possibly TRBD1 on 6 matching bases. Germline V gene sequence: CDR1 KGHSH, CDR2 LQKENI. V lost 2 bases and J 6 bases, leaving 16 bases between the germline ends. This CDR3 is 16 amino acids long. This CDR3 reads CASSPNNQGFAGELFF. The CDR3 DNA is TGTGCCAGCTCACCAAACAACCAGGGGTTTGCCGGGGAGCTGTTTTTT.

CDR3 loop: CASSLTGETQYF. CDR3 sequence (DNA): TGCGCCAGCAGCCTCACGGGAGAGACCCAGTACTTC. The chain recombines TRBV4-1 with TRBJ2-5; no firm D call. The CDR3 is 12 amino acids. V gave up 4 bases and J gave up 4 bases, with 7 bases separating them. Germline lookup yields CDR1 MGHRA and CDR2 YSYEKL.

The chain carries TRBV21-1 and TRBJ2-7; the table calls TRBD2, which could not be checked here. TRBV21-1 represents a pseudogene. The CDR3 contains 16 residues. CDR3 loop: CASSPKAAETTPEQYF. The DNA of the CDR3 is TGTGCCAGCAGCCCAAAGGCGGCGGAAACAACTCCGGAGCAGTACTTC.

This clone was recorded only once. This chain uses TRBV10-1 with TRBJ2-3; D is perhaps TRBD2 (6 bases). This CDR3 has 13 amino acids. The germline CDR1 and CDR2 sequences are WNHNN and SYGVQD (reference sequence). The V end lost 4 bases, the J end lost 1 base, and 6 bases lay between the germline ends. The CDR3 spells CASSGLGTDTQYF. Written as DNA, the CDR3 is TGCGCCAGCAGTGGACTAGGCACAGATACGCAGTATTTT.

The genes are TRBV30 and TRBJ2-2, with no clear D. The CDR3 extends over 12 amino acids. Germline CDR1 and CDR2: GTSNPN and SVGIG (reference sequence). The V and J ends lost 4 bases and 4 bases respectively, with 7 bases between them. The CDR3 sequence: CAWTDTTGELFF. CDR3 coding DNA: TGTGCCTGGACAGACACCACCGGGGAGCTGTTTTTT.

This sequence joins TRBV5-6 and TRBJ1-4; D may be TRBD1 (6 bases). The V end lost 3 bases, the J end lost 6 bases, and 15 bases lay between the germline ends. The germline V gene encodes CDR1 SGHDT and CDR2 YYEEEE. The CDR3 consists of 15 residues. The CDR3 sequence: CASSYKQGRHEKLFF. The CDR3 nucleotides are TGTGCCAGCAGCTATAAACAGGGCAGGCATGAAAAACTGTTTTTT.

The rearrangement joins TRBV29-1 to TRBJ2-7, with 9 bases that match TRBD1. This CDR3 is built from 13 residues. Germline V gene data show CDR1 as SQVTM and CDR2 as ANQGSEA. J was trimmed by 2 bases and V by 8 bases; bases with no gene match: 7. CDR3 amino acids: CSTSRDRAYEQYF. Written as DNA, the CDR3 is TGCAGCACCAGTCGGGACAGGGCCTACGAGCAGTACTTC.

This chain joins TRBV6-1 and TRBJ2-5; TRBD1 is a possible D gene (5 bases). The V and J ends lost 1 base and 5 bases respectively, with 8 bases between them. Germline CDR1 reads MNHNS; CDR2 reads SASEGT. The CDR3 is 13 residues long. This CDR3 reads CASSEGRVETQYF. CDR3 in DNA: TGTGCCAGCAGTGAAGGCAGGGTTGAGACCCAGTACTTC.

The chain joins TRBV20-1 to TRBJ2-5; D ambiguous. The V end lost 3 bases, the J end lost 5 bases, and 4 bases lay between the germline ends. The CDR3 is 10 residues long. Germline CDR1 reads DFQATT; CDR2 reads SNEGSKA (reference sequence). For the CDR3, the DNA is TGCAGTGCTAGTCTGGAGACCCAGTACTTC. Its translation: CSASLETQYF.